This TCR beta chain was identified in a study of blood T cell repertoires in COVID-19. About the study: COVID-19 samples from acute and convalescent phases originated in the United States, Italy and Spain.

Per the study methods: Nucleated cell counts were estimated from reference gene primer amplification. Data came from immunoSEQ multiplex PCR; TCRdb stores just in-frame clones and leaves some out. That table gives V, J and clone size, and the DNA gave D and trimming. The sample has tens of thousands of clones, roughly 85% seen once. V lost 6 bases and J lost 7; bases outside the gene matches: 12. Germline V gene lookup returns CDR1 SNHLY and CDR2 FYNNEI. This CDR3 has 15 residues. This sequence was found in a human donor in a cohort sampled during active COVID-19. The rearrangement links TRBV2 to TRBJ2-1; 7 bases are shared with TRBD2. Input material: peripheral blood. CDR3 nucleotides: TGTGCCAGCAGCCAAGAGCGGGAAGGGAGGAATGAGCAGTTCTTC. Protein: CASSQEREGRNEQFF.